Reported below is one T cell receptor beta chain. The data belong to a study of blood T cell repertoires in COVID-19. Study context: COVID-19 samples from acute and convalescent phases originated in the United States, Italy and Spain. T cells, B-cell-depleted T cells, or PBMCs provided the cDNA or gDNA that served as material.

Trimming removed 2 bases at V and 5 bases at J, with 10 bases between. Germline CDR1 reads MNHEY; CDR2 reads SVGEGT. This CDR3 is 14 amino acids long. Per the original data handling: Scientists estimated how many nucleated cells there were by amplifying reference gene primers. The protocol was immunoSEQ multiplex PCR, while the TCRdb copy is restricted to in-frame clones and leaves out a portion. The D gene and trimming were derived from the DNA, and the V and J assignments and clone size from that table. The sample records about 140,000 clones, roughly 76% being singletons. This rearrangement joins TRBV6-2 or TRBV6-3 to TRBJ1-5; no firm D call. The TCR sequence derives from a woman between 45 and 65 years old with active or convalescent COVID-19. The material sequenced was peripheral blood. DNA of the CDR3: TGTGCCAGCAGTTACGGAGGGCGGGATCAGCCCCAGCATTTT. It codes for CASSYGGRDQPQHF.